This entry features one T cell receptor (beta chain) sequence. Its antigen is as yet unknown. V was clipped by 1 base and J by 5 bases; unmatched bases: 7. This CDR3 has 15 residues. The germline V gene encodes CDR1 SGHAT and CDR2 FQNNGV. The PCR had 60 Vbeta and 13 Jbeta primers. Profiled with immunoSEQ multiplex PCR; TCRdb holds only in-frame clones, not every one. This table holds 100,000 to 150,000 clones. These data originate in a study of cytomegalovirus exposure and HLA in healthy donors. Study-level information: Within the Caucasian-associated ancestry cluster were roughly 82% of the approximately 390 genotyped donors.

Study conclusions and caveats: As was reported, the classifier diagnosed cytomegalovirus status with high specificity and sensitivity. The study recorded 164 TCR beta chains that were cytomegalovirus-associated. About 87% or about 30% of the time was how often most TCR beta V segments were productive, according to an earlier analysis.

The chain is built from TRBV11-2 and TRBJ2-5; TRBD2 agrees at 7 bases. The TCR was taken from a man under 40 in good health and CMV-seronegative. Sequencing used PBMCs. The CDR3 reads CASSLVGGSGETQYF. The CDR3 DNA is TGTGCCAGCAGCTTAGTCGGCGGGAGTGGGGAGACCCAGTACTTC.